This T cell receptor beta chain was identified in a study of cytomegalovirus exposure and HLA in healthy donors. The J segment lost 0 bases and the V segment lost 3 bases, leaving 12 bases of the junction unmatched. Germline loops: CDR1 SNHLY, CDR2 FYNNEI. There are 19 residues in the CDR3. PCR was performed using 60 Vbeta and 13 Jbeta primers. TCRdb keeps only in-frame clones here, not all; method: immunoSEQ multiplex PCR. The sample has 150,000 to 170,000 clones, roughly 80% seen once. The gene calls are TRBV2 and TRBJ2-3, with 10 bases identical to TRBD2. The TCR was taken from a middle-aged woman in good health and CMV-seronegative. The sequencing sample was made of PBMCs. For the CDR3, the DNA is TGTGCCAGCAGTGATCCTGGACTAGCGGCCTTTCCTAGCACAGATACGCAGTATTTT. Amino acids: CASSDPGLAAFPSTDTQYF. Based on the CDR3 plus reference TRBV2 and TRBJ2-3, the full variable domain is EPEVTQTPSHQVTQMGQEVILRCVPISNHLYFYWYRQILGQKVEFLVSFYNNEISEKSEIFDDQFSVERPDGSNFTLKIRSTKLEDSAMYFCASSDPGLAAFPSTDTQYFGPGTRLTVL.